This section outlines one T cell receptor (beta chain) sequence together with its context. Its cognate antigen is unknown. Sequencing used immunoSEQ multiplex PCR; TCRdb keeps in-frame clones, though not all of them. This table holds about 110,000 clones, 86% found once. The source of the sample is a study of T cell responses to AZD1222 COVID-19 vaccine. General study points: Donors were largely white British and mainly female; clonal diversity was possibly underestimated. Researchers took repertoire samples only after the peak T cell response had come. Spike-specific TCR breadth and depth both grew after two AZD1222 doses.

The TCR comes from an adult in good health. Sequenced here: peripheral blood, sampled on day 0 of AZD1222 vaccination.

The CDR3 here is CASSPWDVIAKNIQYF. The CDR3 coding sequence is TGTGCCAGCTCACCGTGGGATGTAATAGCCAAAAACATTCAGTACTTC. The chain combines TRBV18 with TRBJ2-4, with no clear D. V lost 3 bases and J lost 0, with 12 bases in between. This CDR3 comprises 16 residues. Germline CDR1 is KGHSH and CDR2 is LQKENI.